The 29 T cell receptor beta chains presented below share a single source sample, sequenced in a study of CD8+ T cells in alopecia areata (dated by TCRdb to 2016 to 2019). The library was obtained by the immunoSEQ multiplex PCR assay. RNA was extracted from all samples and reverse transcribed into cDNA as template for TCR sequencing. TCRdb provides this immuneACCESS table in a form limited to in-frame rearrangements. Some clones are lacking; in checked studies, under half of them reflect an unresolved V gene, and why the rest are absent is not known. The data for this sample show about 300,000 clones, each detected more than once. The ten largest make up roughly 1.2% of the sample. Pooled mouse cutaneous lymph node cells were stained for CD4, CD8alpha, NKG2D, NKG2ACE and other markers and were then sorted on a BD Influx. Material: CD4+ T cells sorted from a lymph node. Receptors originate from a C3H/HeJ mouse with alopecia areata. The mouse line in question has MHC haplotype H2-k.

About this clone: The germline and genes are mouse ones. The read ends 4 residues shy of where the CDR3 ends; the end is completed using the germline J gene. The chain employs TRBV13-2 and TRBJ2-2; 10 nucleotides line up with TRBD2. Germline CDR1 is NNHNN and CDR2 is SYGAGS (reference sequence). CDR3 length equals 13 residues. The J segment lost 4 bases and the V segment lost 7 bases, leaving 1 base of the junction unmatched. The CDR3 is CASLGGRTGQLYF. The part of the CDR3 DNA that was read is TGTGCCAGCCTGGGGGGGCGCACCGGG.

Comments on this clone: Gene labels here are mouse ones. The read ends 4 residues early relative to the CDR3; the germline J gene fills the gap. The V gene is TRBV13-3, the J gene TRBJ1-1, with a tentative D call TRBD1 (5 bases). V lost 4 bases to trimming and J lost 0 bases, with 10 bases between them. CDR3 length: 14 residues. The germline CDR1 and CDR2 sequences are NNHDY and SYVADS. The CDR3 here is CASSFRTPNTEVFF. CDR3 DNA, as far as it was read: TGTGCCAGCAGTTTTAGGACACCAAACACA.

In this sample, this clone turned up a few times. These gene names are mouse names. The read ends 4 residues early relative to the CDR3; the germline J gene fills the gap. The chain has TRBV1 and TRBJ2-5; 10 nucleotides match TRBD1. This CDR3 has 15 amino acids. Trimming removed 7 bases from V and 3 bases from J; junction bases left unmatched: 7. The germline CDR1 and CDR2 sequences are NSQYPW and LRSPGD (reference sequence). CDR3: CTCTPRDRGQDTQYF. The DNA read from the CDR3 is TGCACCTGCACACCCCGGGACAGGGGTCAAGAC.

With regard to this clone: Genes and germline come from the mouse. The read falls 4 residues short of the CDR3 end, and the missing part is taken from the germline J gene. V usage is TRBV31 and J usage is TRBJ2-7; D possibly corresponds to TRBD1 (5 bases). Germline lookup yields CDR1 GKSSPN and CDR2 SITVG. The germline V and J ends were trimmed by 2 bases and 0 bases, with 11 bases remaining between them. CDR3 length: 14 residues. CDR3 amino acids: CAWSYTGLSYEQYF. The sequenced part of the CDR3 DNA is TGTGCCTGGAGTTATACAGGCCTCTCCTAT.

This clone was found a few times. Mouse names are used for the genes. The read terminates 3 residues before the CDR3 end, so the remaining end is supplied by the germline J gene. The V and J genes are TRBV13-1 and TRBJ1-6; no clear D gene. TRBJ1-6 is marked as an open reading frame, function uncertain. This CDR3 comprises 12 residues. V lost 4 bases and J 7 bases, leaving 6 bases between the germline ends. Germline CDR1 NSHNY, CDR2 SYGAGN. The CDR3 here is CASSTQNSPLYF. The DNA read from the CDR3 is TGTGCCAGCAGTACACAAAATTCGCCC.

In regard to this clone: Genes here carry mouse names. Coverage ceases 4 residues before the CDR3 finishes, and the germline J gene fills in the end. V and J are TRBV29 and TRBJ2-1; 9 nucleotides line up with TRBD2. V was pared by 3 bases and J by 3 bases, with 3 bases of the junction left unmatched. The germline V gene encodes CDR1 MSHET and CDR2 SYDVDS. The CDR3 runs 15 residues. CDR3 region: CASSFLGGGYAEQFF. CDR3 bases read: TGTGCTAGCAGTTTCCTGGGGGGGGGCTATGCT.

The table lists this clone with a few counts. Any gene name here is a mouse gene name. The CDR3 protein is CASGDRWGAYEQYF. CDR3 DNA, as far as it was read: TGTGCCAGCGGTGACCGCTGGGGGGCGTAT. The chain carries TRBV13-2 and TRBJ2-7; 8 bases line up with TRBD2. The read falls 4 residues short of the CDR3 end, and the missing part is taken from the germline J gene. Germline lookup yields CDR1 NNHNN and CDR2 SYGAGS (reference sequence). This CDR3 spans 14 amino acids.

As regards this clone: The listed genes are named as in mouse. The CDR3 here is CASGDALGGAQDTQYF. CDR3 DNA (partial): TGTGCCAGCGGTGATGCTCTGGGGGGCGCCCAAGAC. The rearrangement links TRBV13-2 to TRBJ2-5; 8 bases line up with TRBD2. Sequencing ends 4 residues short of the CDR3 end; the germline J gene provides the rest. V trimming: 0 bases; J trimming: 2 bases; junction bases outside the gene matches: 5. The CDR3 length is 16 residues. Germline V gene data show CDR1 as NNHNN and CDR2 as SYGAGS (reference sequence).

On this clone itself: The listed genes are named as in mouse. The sequence runs out 4 residues before the end of the CDR3; the remainder is reconstructed from the germline J gene. This specimen includes other DNA sequences encoding the same CDR3. The V and J genes are TRBV5 and TRBJ2-2; 7 bases line up with TRBD1. This CDR3 has 13 residues. Germline-derived CDR1 and CDR2 are LGHNA and YNLKQL (reference sequence). CDR3 loop: CASSQQGVGQLYF. CDR3 bases read: TGTGCCAGCAGCCAACAGGGGGTCGGG.

In its sample, this clone was seen a few times. Mouse germline and gene names are used. The DNA ends 4 residues before the CDR3 does, and the rest of the CDR3 is filled in from the germline J gene. J is TRBJ2-1 and V is TRBV5; TRBD2 matches 10 bases. The V gene's germline CDR1 is LGHNA and CDR2 YNLKQL (reference sequence). The CDR3 contains 16 residues. The junction had 2 bases not matched to a gene; V was cut back by 0 bases and J by 3 bases. This CDR3 reads CASSQDGLGVYAEQFF. Incomplete CDR3 DNA: TGTGCCAGCAGCCAAGATGGACTGGGGGTCTATGCT.

Notes on this clone: Gene names follow the mouse nomenclature. The read is 4 residues too short to cover the CDR3 end, so that end is filled in from the germline J gene. This CDR3 is also generated by other DNA sequences in the sample. This rearrangement joins TRBV1 to TRBJ2-5; 8 positions agree with TRBD2. In germline, CDR1 is NSQYPW, CDR2 LRSPGD (reference sequence). CDR3 length: 15 residues. CDR3 sequence reads: CTCSADPLGGDTQYF. CDR3 bases read: TGCACCTGCAGTGCAGATCCCCTGGGGGGAGAC.

About this clone itself: The gene names here belong to mouse. Sequencing ends 4 residues short of the CDR3 end; the germline J gene provides the rest. The rearrangement links TRBV5 to TRBJ2-1, with D possibly TRBD1 on 6 matching bases. V gave up 0 bases and J gave up 4 bases, with 10 bases separating them. Germline values: CDR1 LGHNA, CDR2 YNLKQL (reference sequence). The CDR3 covers 15 residues. CDR3 region: CASSQEGTPYAEQFF. CDR3 DNA, as far as it was read: TGTGCCAGCAGCCAAGAAGGGACACCTTATGCT.

This clone was found a few times. Gene names denote mouse genes. The read ends 4 residues early relative to the CDR3; the germline J gene fills the gap. The chain uses TRBV13-2 and TRBJ2-1, with TRBD2 matching over 9 bases. V shed 5 bases, J shed 3 bases, and the junction held 3 bases outside the gene matches. The CDR3 extends over 14 amino acids. CDR1 and CDR2 (germline): NNHNN, SYGAGS (reference sequence). Incomplete CDR3 DNA: TGTGCCAGCGGCCTACTGGGGGGCTATGCT. Encoded protein: CASGLLGGYA. The full CDR3 protein reads CASGLLGGYAEQFF.

Turning to this clone: The gene names here belong to mouse. The sequenced fragment ends 4 residues before the CDR3 boundary, so the rest is inferred from the germline J gene. The V and J genes are TRBV13-1 and TRBJ2-4, with 11 bases aligning to TRBD1. Germline CDR1 and CDR2: NSHNY and SYGAGN. This CDR3 is built from 16 residues. Trimming cost V 0 bases and J 1 base; bases outside gene matches: 1. CDR3 loop: CASSDGGQGGQNTLYF. The CDR3 DNA, read in part, is TGTGCCAGCAGTGATGGGGGACAGGGGGGTCAAAAC.

Details on this clone: Gene names are the mouse ones. Read data end 3 residues before the CDR3 end; the end is taken from the germline J gene. The rearrangement uses TRBV19 and TRBJ1-6; TRBD1 matches at 10 bases. TRBJ1-6 is identified as an open reading frame with a role that is uncertain. From germline, CDR1 is FNHDT and CDR2 SITEND (reference sequence). J was trimmed by 9 bases and V by 2 bases; bases with no gene match: 2. The length of the CDR3 is 14 residues. CDR3 sequence reads: CASSIWTGGSPLYF. The CDR3 DNA, read in part, is TGTGCCAGCAGTATTTGGACAGGGGGTTCGCCC.

Worth noting for this clone: Genes here carry mouse names. The CDR3 end lies 4 residues beyond the end of the read and is filled in from the germline J gene. V gene TRBV19 combines with J gene TRBJ1-2; D gene uncertain. V was clipped by 4 bases and J by 0 bases, with 13 bases between them. CDR1 and CDR2 from the germline V gene are FNHDT and SITEND (reference sequence). This CDR3 region has 15 residues. CDR3 DNA (partial): TGTGCCAGCAGTTCCCGACAAATTGCAAACTCC. Its translation: CASSSRQIANS. The CDR3, in full, reads CASSSRQIANSDYTF.

For this clone: Genes and germline are mouse. The read falls 4 residues short of the CDR3 end, and the missing part is taken from the germline J gene. V and J are TRBV13-1 and TRBJ1-1, with a tentative D call TRBD1 (6 bases). CDR1 is NSHNY and CDR2 is SYGAGN in the germline V gene. The CDR3 consists of 15 residues. Trimming took off 0 bases at V and 0 bases at J, with 9 bases between the two ends. The CDR3 loop is CASSDAEGANTEVFF. CDR3 bases read: TGTGCCAGCAGTGATGCTGAGGGGGCAAACACA.

Comment on this clone: Mouse gene names apply. The read comes to an end 4 residues before the CDR3 does, leaving the germline J gene to fill in the end. This chain joins TRBV5 and TRBJ2-2, with D tentatively TRBD1 (6 bases). Trimming stripped 0 bases from V and 1 base from J, with 9 bases between. Looked up from germline, CDR1 is LGHNA and CDR2 is YNLKQL (reference sequence). CDR3 length: 16 amino acids. CDR3: CASSQDQTGNTGQLYF. The sequenced CDR3 bases are TGTGCCAGCAGCCAAGATCAGACAGGAAACACCGGG.

This clone occurred a few times. Mouse germline and gene names are used. The CDR3 end falls 4 residues outside the read, so it is completed with the germline J gene. The chain carries TRBV19 and TRBJ2-4; D may be TRBD1 (6 bases). The V and J ends lost 2 bases and 3 bases respectively, with 7 bases between them. From germline, CDR1 is FNHDT and CDR2 SITEND (reference sequence). The CDR3 covers 13 residues. CDR3 DNA, as far as it was read: TGTGCCAGCAGTATTGGGACACAAAAC. Protein product: CASSIGTQN. The entire CDR3 protein reads CASSIGTQNTLYF.

Comments on this clone: Gene labels here are mouse ones. The sequenced CDR3 bases are TGTGCCAGCAGTATAGCCGGGACAGCCTATGCT. Residues: CASSIAGTAYA. The complete CDR3 sequence is CASSIAGTAYAEQFF. The chain uses TRBV19 and TRBJ2-1; 7 nucleotides line up with TRBD1. The missing CDR3 end, 4 residues past where the read stops, is filled in from the germline J gene. V was pared by 0 bases and J by 3 bases, with 3 bases of the junction left unmatched. Per the germline V gene, CDR1 is FNHDT and CDR2 is SITEND (reference sequence). This CDR3 spans 15 amino acids.

In this sample, this clone turned up a few times. Gene names refer to mouse genes. The read terminates 4 residues ahead of where the CDR3 ends, so the germline J gene completes it. The V gene is TRBV13-3, the J gene TRBJ1-1, with 8 bases identical to TRBD1. Germline CDR1 NNHDY, CDR2 SYVADS. This CDR3 has 14 amino acids. The CDR3 is CASRAPQGAGEVFF. CDR3 DNA (partial): TGTGCCAGCAGGGCCCCTCAGGGGGCGGGA.

This clone was found a few times. Any gene name here is a mouse gene name. The CDR3 is cut off 4 residues early in the read; its end comes from the germline J gene. The V gene is TRBV19, the J gene TRBJ2-1, with 7 positions matching TRBD1. The V gene's germline CDR1 is FNHDT and CDR2 SITEND (reference sequence). The CDR3 has 14 residues. The J segment lost 0 bases and the V segment lost 5 bases, leaving 2 bases of the junction unmatched. CDR3 DNA, as far as it was read: TGTGCCAGCAGCGACAGGGCTAACTATGCT. This codes for CASSDRANYA. The whole CDR3 reads CASSDRANYAEQFF.

This clone was detected only a few times. Here the gene names and germline are mouse. The CDR3 extends 4 residues past the end of the read, so its final part is completed from the germline J gene. This chain joins TRBV5 and TRBJ2-2; TRBD1 aligns across 8 bases. The trim removed 4 bases at V and 3 bases at J, leaving 4 bases unmatched. The CDR3 extends over 15 amino acids. Germline CDR1 is LGHNA and CDR2 is YNLKQL (reference sequence). The CDR3 DNA, read in part, is TGTGCCAGCAGCCTCTCACAGGGGGACACCGGG. Amino acids: CASSLSQGDTG. The whole CDR3 sequence is CASSLSQGDTGQLYF.

Remarks on this clone: Each gene name is a mouse one. The read stops 4 residues short of the end of the CDR3; the missing end is completed from the germline J gene. This specimen includes other DNA sequences encoding the same CDR3. The chain uses TRBV31 and TRBJ2-2; TRBD2 matches 8 bases. J gave up 1 base and V 0 bases, and 1 base lay outside the gene matches. The CDR3 is made up of 15 amino acids. Germline V lookup: CDR1 GKSSPN, CDR2 SITVG. CDR3 in amino acids: CAWSLGLGNTGQLYF. The sequenced CDR3 bases are TGTGCCTGGAGTCTAGGACTGGGAAACACCGGG.

This clone has only a few counts. Any gene name here is a mouse gene name. The sequenced fragment ends 4 residues before the CDR3 boundary, so the rest is inferred from the germline J gene. The J gene is TRBJ2-1, the V gene TRBV19, with 9 bases aligning to TRBD2. Germline-derived CDR1 and CDR2 are FNHDT and SITEND (reference sequence). This CDR3 comprises 14 residues. V shed 5 bases and J 1 base; nucleotides not matched to a gene: 1. This CDR3 is CASSWGGNYAEQFF. The sequenced CDR3 bases are TGTGCCAGCAGCTGGGGGGGGAACTATGCT.

In this sample, this clone turned up a few times. The listed genes are named as in mouse. The observed sequence ends 4 residues before the CDR3 terminus, with the missing tail filled in from the germline J gene. The chain is built from TRBV13-2 and TRBJ2-7; TRBD1 matches at 12 bases. Trimming at V came to 5 bases and at J to 3 bases, leaving 6 bases not matched to a gene. CDR3 length equals 15 residues. CDR1 and CDR2 (germline): NNHNN, SYGAGS (reference sequence). The CDR3 loop is CASGPGTGGLYEQYF. The sequenced part of the CDR3 DNA is TGTGCCAGCGGCCCCGGGACAGGGGGCCTCTAT.

Only a few counts were recorded for this clone. These gene names are mouse names. The read halts 4 residues ahead of the CDR3 end, with the missing end drawn from the germline J gene. The chain joins TRBV31 to TRBJ2-7; TRBD2 agrees at 7 bases. Germline V CDR1 and CDR2: GKSSPN, SITVG. The CDR3 consists of 13 residues. Germline trimming cut 1 base from V and 3 bases from J; bases unmatched to any gene: 3. CDR3 DNA (partial): TGTGCCTGGAGTCGGCTGGGGGACTAT. Translated, it gives CAWSRLGDY. The whole CDR3 sequence reads CAWSRLGDYEQYF.

This clone was counted only a few times. Mouse gene names and germline throughout. The read ends 4 residues before the CDR3 terminus; that terminus is restored from the germline J gene. This sample also contains other DNA sequences that code for the same CDR3. The chain employs TRBV13-1 and TRBJ2-7; TRBD1 is a possible D gene (5 bases). There are 13 residues in the CDR3. Germline V gene sequence: CDR1 NSHNY, CDR2 SYGAGN. CDR3: CASSDADRYEQYF. The CDR3 DNA, read in part, is TGTGCCAGCAGTGATGCTGACAGATAT.

On this clone itself: Gene names denote mouse genes. The read stops 4 residues short of the end of the CDR3; the missing end is completed from the germline J gene. The rearrangement joins TRBV19 to TRBJ1-2, with D possibly matching TRBD1 (5 bases). Germline-derived CDR1 and CDR2 are FNHDT and SITEND (reference sequence). The V gene lost 4 bases and the J gene lost 2 bases, with 12 bases spanning the gap. The CDR3 contains 14 residues. This chain's CDR3 is CASSSREGNSDYTF. CDR3 bases read: TGTGCCAGCAGTTCCAGGGAGGGCAACTCC.